This is a list of T cell receptor beta chains from one sample in a study of CD8+ T cells in alopecia areata. Assay: immunoSEQ multiplex PCR; the TCRdb copy retains only in-frame clones and omits some. This table has about 100,000 clones, 58% appearing once. The specimen was NKG2D-low CD8+ T cells sorted from blood. The receptors were sampled from a human donor with alopecia areata. Each CDR3 is given with its conserved first and last residue. Fields, in order: J gene, V gene, CDR3 length, D gene, clone size, CDR3 protein, CDR3 DNA. The D gene is left open where the match is weak. The size entry is marked missing in some rows and otherwise reads once, few, many or a size class.

TRBJ2-3	TRBV7-2	17	TRBD1	-	CASSLAKDRGRKDTQYF	TGTGCCAGCAGCTTAGCCAAGGACAGGGGTCGGAAAGATACGCAGTATTTT
TRBJ2-7	TRBV5-4	14	TRBD1	-	CASSPGQGIIEQYF	TGTGCCAGCAGCCCGGGACAGGGAATTATCGAGCAGTACTTC
TRBJ2-7	TRBV4-1	17	TRBD1	-	CASSQEPSGQPGYEQYF	TGCGCCAGCAGCCAAGAGCCATCGGGACAGCCGGGCTACGAGCAGTACTTC
TRBJ2-3	TRBV27	14	-	-	CASKQGSGTDTQYF	TGTGCCAGCAAGCAGGGATCCGGCACAGATACGCAGTATTTT
TRBJ1-5	TRBV5-6	14	-	few	CASSLGGAGQPQHF	TGTGCCAGCAGCTTGGGGGGCGCGGGTCAGCCCCAGCATTTT
TRBJ2-7	TRBV28	15	-	-	CASSFPAGGGYEQYF	TGTGCCAGCAGTTTTCCGGCAGGGGGAGGCTACGAGCAGTACTTC
TRBJ2-2	TRBV28	16	-	once	CASSPGPMDYTGELFF	TGTGCCAGCAGTCCCGGCCCAATGGATTACACCGGGGAGCTGTTTTTT
TRBJ1-2	TRBV14	14	TRBD1	-	CASSPPSRGLGYTF	TGTGCCAGCAGCCCGCCGAGCAGGGGGCTTGGCTACACCTTC
TRBJ2-5	TRBV11-2	15	-	-	CASSFLSSDLETQYF	TGTGCCAGCAGCTTTCTTAGTAGCGACCTTGAGACCCAGTACTTC
TRBJ2-7	TRBV29-1	13	TRBD1	few	CSVWTGEKYEQYF	TGCAGCGTTTGGACAGGGGAGAAGTACGAGCAGTACTTC
TRBJ1-2	TRBV2	13	-	-	CASIGRGNYGYTF	TGTGCCAGCATCGGGAGAGGGAACTATGGCTACACCTTC
TRBJ2-2	TRBV10-3	17	-	few	CAISENVIALNTGELFF	TGTGCCATCAGTGAGAATGTGATAGCGCTGAACACCGGGGAGCTGTTTTTT
TRBJ2-3	TRBV19	16	-	-	CASSLRRASGTDTQYF	TGTGCCAGTAGTCTTAGACGGGCCTCGGGCACAGATACGCAGTATTTT
TRBJ1-5	TRBV2	14	-	once	CASGGGFSNQPQHF	TGTGCCAGCGGGGGAGGGTTTAGCAATCAGCCCCAGCATTTT
TRBJ1-1	TRBV4-1	14	TRBD1	-	CASSQVSPGGEAFF	TGCGCCAGCAGCCAAGTCTCACCAGGGGGGGAAGCTTTCTTT
TRBJ1-2	TRBV29-1	11	-	-	CSVIGIYGYTF	TGCAGCGTTATCGGTATTTATGGCTACACCTTC
TRBJ2-3	TRBV27	14	TRBD2	-	CASSLTIAGGTQYF	TGTGCCAGCAGCCTAACTATAGCGGGAGGCACGCAGTATTTT
TRBJ2-3	TRBV4-2	15	-	-	CASSQRVLFTDTQYF	TGTGCCAGCAGCCAAAGAGTTCTATTCACAGATACGCAGTATTTT
TRBJ2-1	TRBV9	20	-	-	CASSVRIDGPIASYYNEQFF	TGTGCCAGCAGCGTAAGAATCGATGGACCGATAGCCTCCTACTACAATGAGCAGTTCTTC
TRBJ2-3	TRBV6-1	12	-	-	CASSEVKGTQYF	TGTGCCAGCAGTGAAGTAAAGGGTACGCAGTATTTT
TRBJ2-6	TRBV7-8	15	-	-	CASSLSYSGANVLTF	TGTGCCAGCAGCTTAAGTTACTCTGGGGCCAACGTCCTGACTTTC
TRBJ1-2	TRBV29-1	12	-	-	CSTTQGGDGYTF	TGCAGCACGACGCAGGGTGGTGATGGCTACACCTTC
TRBJ1-2	TRBV7-9	17	-	medium-sized	CASSLPGRQDPSYGYTF	TGTGCCAGCAGCTTACCCGGGCGACAGGACCCCAGCTATGGCTACACCTTC
TRBJ2-3	TRBV25-1	17	TRBD1	-	CASSEETPGQGEDTQYF	TGTGCCAGCAGTGAGGAAACCCCGGGACAGGGGGAAGATACGCAGTATTTT
TRBJ2-1	TRBV7-2	19	TRBD2	-	CASSSPYPLAVSSYNEQFF	TGTGCCAGCAGCTCCCCCTATCCACTAGCGGTAAGCTCCTACAATGAGCAGTTCTTC
TRBJ1-5	TRBV6-1	14	-	-	CASSLPGYDQPQHF	TGTGCCAGCAGTCTACCAGGGTACGATCAGCCCCAGCATTTT
TRBJ2-7	TRBV28	12	-	-	CASTPDPYEQYF	TGTGCCAGCACCCCGGACCCCTACGAGCAGTACTTC
TRBJ2-7	TRBV20-1	11	-	once	CSARQEYEQYF	TGCAGTGCTCGACAGGAGTACGAGCAGTACTTC
TRBJ2-1	TRBV4-2	14	-	-	CASSQDSGVYEQFF	TGTGCCAGCAGCCAAGATTCCGGGGTCTATGAGCAGTTCTTC
TRBJ2-7	TRBV7-2	15	TRBD1	-	CASSLVTGDWYEQYF	TGTGCCAGCAGCTTAGTTACAGGGGATTGGTACGAGCAGTACTTC
TRBJ2-1	TRBV7-3	14	-	-	CASSLGVASGEQFF	TGTGCCAGCAGCTTGGGGGTAGCTTCGGGGGAGCAGTTCTTC
TRBJ2-7	TRBV27	14	TRBD1	-	CASTMRAGGSEQYF	TGTGCCAGTACGATGCGGGCAGGGGGTTCCGAGCAGTACTTC
TRBJ1-2	TRBV13	12	-	-	CASSPTAYGYTF	TGTGCCAGCAGCCCGACAGCCTATGGCTACACCTTC
TRBJ1-5	TRBV28	14	-	-	CASSLGEDLQPQHF	TGTGCCAGCAGTTTGGGCGAGGATCTTCAGCCCCAGCATTTT
TRBJ2-1	TRBV11-2	14	-	-	CASSLGLVDNEQFF	TGTGCCAGCAGCTTGGGCTTGGTTGACAATGAGCAGTTCTTC
TRBJ2-1	TRBV10-1	15	TRBD2	-	CASSLRSLAGNEQFF	TGCGCCAGCAGTCTTCGGAGTCTAGCGGGGAATGAGCAGTTCTTC
TRBJ1-5	TRBV7-9	15	-	few	CASSSRGGAGQPQHF	TGTGCCAGCAGCTCCCGTGGGGGGGCGGGTCAGCCCCAGCATTTT
TRBJ2-2	TRBV4-1	16	TRBD1	-	CTSSQSGTANTGELFF	TGCACCAGCAGCCAATCCGGGACAGCGAACACCGGGGAGCTGTTTTTT
TRBJ1-4	TRBV29-1	14	-	-	CSVEGAGWDEKLFF	TGCAGCGTTGAAGGGGCGGGGTGGGATGAAAAACTGTTTTTT
TRBJ1-5	TRBV27	17	TRBD1	-	CASSLFGTGLGNQPQHF	TGTGCCAGCAGTTTATTTGGGACAGGGCTGGGCAATCAGCCCCAGCATTTT
TRBJ2-7	TRBV9	14	TRBD2	once	CASSVAGGPDEQYF	TGTGCCAGCAGCGTCGCGGGAGGGCCAGACGAGCAGTACTTC
TRBJ2-7	TRBV4-1	13	TRBD2	-	CASSWLAGGEQYF	TGCGCCAGCAGTTGGCTAGCGGGAGGCGAGCAGTACTTC
TRBJ1-2	TRBV13	12	-	-	CASSFAEDGYTF	TGTGCCAGCAGCTTTGCGGAGGATGGCTACACCTTC
TRBJ2-3	TRBV6-1	13	-	-	CASSVRVADTQYF	TGTGCCAGCAGTGTTAGGGTGGCAGATACGCAGTATTTT
TRBJ2-7	TRBV2	15	-	-	CASSEWEGRGYEQYF	TGTGCCAGCAGTGAATGGGAAGGACGGGGCTACGAGCAGTACTTC
TRBJ1-1	TRBV27	13	-	-	CASSFAAWGEAFF	TGTGCCAGCAGTTTTGCTGCTTGGGGTGAAGCTTTCTTT
TRBJ2-7	TRBV7-9	15	TRBD2	few	CASSLIAGGRNEQYF	TGTGCCAGCAGCTTAATAGCGGGAGGGAGGAACGAGCAGTACTTC
TRBJ2-1	TRBV15	16	-	-	CATSIIPDLPYNEQFF	TGTGCCACCAGCATCATCCCCGACCTACCCTACAATGAGCAGTTCTTC
TRBJ2-6	TRBV5-1	13	-	-	CASSFGGANVLTF	TGCGCCAGCAGCTTCGGAGGGGCCAACGTCCTGACTTTC
TRBJ2-3	TRBV5-6	16	TRBD2	-	CASSWGTSGTTDTQYF	TGTGCCAGCAGCTGGGGGACTAGCGGGACTACAGATACGCAGTATTTT
TRBJ1-1	TRBV29-1	14	TRBD1	-	CSVETGGGNTEAFF	TGCAGCGTTGAAACAGGGGGTGGTAACACTGAAGCTTTCTTT
TRBJ2-1	TRBV5-1	14	-	-	CASSLYGGDNEQFF	TGCGCCAGCAGCTTGTACGGGGGAGACAATGAGCAGTTCTTC